The source of this TCR beta chain is a study of CD8 T cells in Susac syndrome. General study points: The study conceded that relatively few individuals underwent its TCR sequencing and HLA analysis.

Note on this clonotype: Its specificity is unknown.

The T cells that were sequenced for TCR beta were CD8+ and CD4+ cells from blood. The CD8+ and CD4+ T cells were negatively isolated, with the TEMRA cells enriched by FACS. CDR3 size: 14 residues. The trim removed 3 bases at V and 6 bases at J, leaving 8 bases unmatched. Germline V CDR1 and CDR2: SGHTA, FQGNSA. Reverse transcription of roughly 0.45 to 1 ug RNA was performed with random hexamers. Amplification of TCR beta CDR3 across 54 Vbeta and 13 Jbeta was performed with immunoSEQ multiplex PCR. TCRdb re-called the immunoSEQ multiplex PCR reads with MiXCR, one entry per CDR3 protein. The sample yields tens of thousands of distinct CDR3 sequences, 93% seen once.

What was sequenced was CD8+ T cells from PBMCs. The chain recombines TRBV7-2 with TRBJ2-7; 7 positions match TRBD1. The clonotype comes from a human donor with multiple sclerosis. The CDR3 nucleotides are TGTGCCAGCAGCTTCACCGACAGGGCGGGCGAGCAGTACTTC. Translated: CASSFTDRAGEQYF.